The T cell receptor beta chain under discussion was sequenced for a study of control samples from healthy donors and cancer patients (dated by TCRdb to 2019 to 2021). On this clone: Its antigen is not yet known. Within one base of it there is no much larger clone, and no base qualities were kept.

The receptor library was made with the immunoSEQ multiplex PCR assay. TCRdb took over this immuneACCESS table, retaining in-frame rearrangements with V and J assigned. Such tables are incomplete; in checked studies, under half of the missing clones stem from an unresolved V gene, and the remainder is unexplained. Present in this sample are roughly 120,000 clones, 70% to 90% of which were seen just once. The biggest ten clones account for around 3.5% of the sample. Sequencing input: PBMCs. This TCR derives from a woman aged 55 to 70 with lung cancer.

The bases read TGCGCCAGCAGCCAAGCCGGGACTAGCATCCCCTACGAGCAGTACTTC. Its protein product is CASSQAGTSIPYEQYF. The sequence joins TRBV4-1 to TRBJ2-7; TRBD2 aligns with 9 central bases. Trimmed from V: 1 base; trimmed from J: 2 bases; junction bases lacking a gene match: 6. The germline V gene encodes CDR1 MGHRA and CDR2 YSYEKL. The CDR3 numbers 16 residues from cysteine through phenylalanine. Just the 48-base CDR3 DNA is kept, in frame starting at base 1.